One sample yielded the 11 T cell receptor beta chains listed below, sequenced in a study of CD8 T cells in ankylosing spondylitis. TCRdb re-analysed the 5' RACE reads in MiXCR, keeping a single row per CDR3 protein. In the table there are under 250,000 distinct CDR3 sequences, 20% to 30% of which are singletons. Sequencing was done on a sample of blood, either unsorted or a sorted T cell fraction (not recorded which). These receptors all come from a male donor with ankylosing spondylitis or in good health (not recorded which).

V is TRBV29-1 and J is TRBJ1-1; tentative D call: TRBD1 (6 bases). Germline values: CDR1 SQVTM, CDR2 ANQGSEA. The CDR3 loop spans 15 amino acids. The V end was cut by 3 bases, the J end by 7 bases, with 21 bases between. The CDR3 region is CSVEPRGSRGGEAFF. DNA of the CDR3: TGCAGCGTTGAGCCCAGGGGTAGCAGGGGTGGTGAAGCTTTCTTT.

This chain connects TRBV5-1 to TRBJ2-1, with TRBD2 matching over 9 bases. In germline, CDR1 is SGHRS, CDR2 YFSETQ. This CDR3 spans 16 amino acids. The ends lost 3 bases at V and 0 bases at J; junction bases unmatched: 4. CDR3 loop: CASSWNSGSSYNEQFF. In DNA form, the CDR3 reads TGCGCCAGCAGCTGGAATAGCGGGAGCTCCTACAATGAGCAGTTCTTC.

This clonotype was picked up a small number of times. The V call is TRBV20-1, the J call TRBJ1-5; weak D call: TRBD1 (6 bases). Per germline, CDR1 DFQATT and CDR2 SNEGSKA (reference sequence). V shed 1 base and J shed 5 bases, with 18 bases lying between them. The CDR3 has 16 amino acids. This CDR3 is CSARASTGMEHQPQHF. In DNA, the CDR3 is TGCAGTGCTAGAGCCTCGACAGGCATGGAGCATCAGCCCCAGCATTTT.

The table lists this clonotype with a few counts. V is TRBV29-1 and J is TRBJ1-2; D gene uncertain. The germline V gene has CDR1 SQVTM and CDR2 ANQGSEA. The CDR3 runs to 14 residues. Trimming cost V 2 bases and J 3 bases, with 13 bases left between them. The CDR3 region has the DNA TGCAGCGTTGAATACATGCTTCCGGACTATGGCTACACCTTC. Protein product: CSVEYMLPDYGYTF. The entire variable domain, with the rest obtained from reference TRBV29-1 and TRBJ1-2, is as follows: SAVISQKPSRDICQRGTSLTIQCQVDSQVTMMFWYRQQPGQSLTLIATANQGSEATYESGFVIDKFPISRPNLTFSTLTVSNMSPEDSSIYLCSVEYMLPDYGYTFGSGTRLTVV.

The V and J genes are TRBV29-1 and TRBJ2-7; D remains unclear. CDR1 SQVTM and CDR2 ANQGSEA come from the germline V gene. This CDR3 is built from 11 residues. DNA for the CDR3: TGCACCCAACGAGGTCGTTGCGAGCAGTACTTC. Protein product: CTQRGRCEQYF.

V is TRBV20-1 and J is TRBJ2-7; 11 bases agree with TRBD2. CDR1 DFQATT and CDR2 SNEGSKA come from the germline V gene (reference sequence). Trimming took 5 bases from V and 1 from J; bases not matched to a gene: 4. The CDR3 contains 14 residues. In nucleotides, the CDR3 is TGCAGTGCTTGCCCTAGCGGGAGGTCCTACGAGCAGTACTTC. It codes for CSACPSGRSYEQYF.

The J gene is TRBJ2-7, the V gene TRBV10-3; no clear D gene. The CDR3 is made up of 14 amino acids. Per germline, CDR1 ENHRY and CDR2 SYGVKD. V gave up 2 bases and J gave up 6 bases, with 14 bases separating them. The CDR3, as DNA: TGTGCCATCAGTGAGAGGGCCGGGTTCGGCGAGCAGTACTTC. Translation gives CAISERAGFGEQYF.

About this clonotype itself: A much larger clone differs by one base, so this may be a read error. The V and J genes are TRBV5-1 and TRBJ2-4, with D tentatively TRBD1 or TRBD2 (5 bases each). Per the germline V gene, CDR1 is SGHRS and CDR2 is YFSETQ. The CDR3 spans 15 residues. The CDR3 DNA is TGCGCCAGCAGCCCCGGGACCCAGGCCCAAAACATTCAGTGCTTC. Protein: CASSPGTQAQNIQCF.

This clonotype was seen a few times. The CDR3 bases are TGTGCCAGCAGCCATCCCAACAGGGTTGCTGGAAACACCATATATTTT. The encoded protein is CASSHPNRVAGNTIYF. The chain recombines TRBV4-2 with TRBJ1-3; tentatively, D is TRBD1 (6 bases). V shed 3 bases and J shed 2 bases, with 14 bases lying between them. This CDR3 has 16 residues. CDR1 LGHNA and CDR2 YNFKEQ come from the germline V gene.

Only a few counts were recorded for this clonotype. This chain uses TRBV29-1 with TRBJ1-3; D might be TRBD1 (5 bases). The length of the CDR3 is 13 residues. Trimming stripped 4 bases from V and 4 bases from J, with 11 bases between. Germline CDR1 is SQVTM and CDR2 is ANQGSEA. The CDR3: CSVADSRGNTIYF. CDR3 bases: TGCAGCGTTGCCGACAGCAGGGGAAACACCATATATTTT.

This clonotype was found many times. The chain links TRBV29-1 to TRBJ2-3, with D perhaps matching TRBD2 (5 bases). V lost 6 bases to trimming and J lost 0 bases, with 10 bases between them. CDR3 size: 13 residues. CDR1 is SQVTM and CDR2 is ANQGSEA in the germline V gene. The CDR3 loop is CSVNSGSTDTQYF. The CDR3 bases are TGCAGCGTGAACAGCGGAAGCACAGATACGCAGTATTTT.